This TCR beta chain was identified during a study of T cell responses to AZD1222 COVID-19 vaccine. The data were produced by immunoSEQ multiplex PCR, yet TCRdb's version contains in-frame clones alone and is incomplete. This table has more than 85,000 clones, approximately 86% appearing once. The table lists this clone with a few counts. Its specificity is unknown. Study-wide points: Donors in the cohort were predominantly white British and more often female, and clonal diversity was possibly underestimated.

This CDR3 is built from 15 residues. V was pared by 1 base and J by 1 base, with 8 bases between. CDR1 is LGHDT, CDR2 YNNKEL, per germline (reference sequence). The starting material was peripheral blood, obtained on day 0 of AZD1222 vaccination. This receptor was obtained from an adult in good health. This rearrangement joins TRBV3-1 (or the pseudogene TRBV3-2) to TRBJ2-1; D gene uncertain. The CDR3 DNA follows: TGTGCCAGCAGCCAAGGGGTAGGGTCCTACAATGAGCAGTTCTTC. This translates into CASSQGVGSYNEQFF.